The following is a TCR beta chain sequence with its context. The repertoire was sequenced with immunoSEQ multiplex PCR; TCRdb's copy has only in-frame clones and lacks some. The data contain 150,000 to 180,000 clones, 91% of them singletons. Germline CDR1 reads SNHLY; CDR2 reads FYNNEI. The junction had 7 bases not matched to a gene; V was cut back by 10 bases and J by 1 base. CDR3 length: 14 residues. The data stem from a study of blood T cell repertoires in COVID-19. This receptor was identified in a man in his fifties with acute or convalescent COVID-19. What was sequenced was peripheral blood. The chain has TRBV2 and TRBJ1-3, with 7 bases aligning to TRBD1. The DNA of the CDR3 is TGTGCCACTCATCAGGGGGGATCTGGAAACACCATATATTTT. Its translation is CATHQGGSGNTIYF.